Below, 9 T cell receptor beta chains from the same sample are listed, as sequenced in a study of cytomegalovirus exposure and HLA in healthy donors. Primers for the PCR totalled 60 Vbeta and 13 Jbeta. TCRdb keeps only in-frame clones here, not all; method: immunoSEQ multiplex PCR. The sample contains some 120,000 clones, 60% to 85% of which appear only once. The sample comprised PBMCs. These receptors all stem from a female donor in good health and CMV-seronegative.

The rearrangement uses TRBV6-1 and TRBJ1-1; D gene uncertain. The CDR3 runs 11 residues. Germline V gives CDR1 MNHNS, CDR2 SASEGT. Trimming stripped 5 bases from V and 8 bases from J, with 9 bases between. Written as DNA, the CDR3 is TGTGCCAGCAGTCGGGGAACCGAAGCTTTCTTT. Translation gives CASSRGTEAFF.

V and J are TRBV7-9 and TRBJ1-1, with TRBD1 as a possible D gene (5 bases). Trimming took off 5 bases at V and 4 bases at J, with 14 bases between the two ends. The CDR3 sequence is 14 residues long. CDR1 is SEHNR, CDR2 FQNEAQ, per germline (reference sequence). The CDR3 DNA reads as TGTGCCAGCAGCCCGGGCGGGGCTTTCACTGAAGCTTTCTTT. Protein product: CASSPGGAFTEAFF.

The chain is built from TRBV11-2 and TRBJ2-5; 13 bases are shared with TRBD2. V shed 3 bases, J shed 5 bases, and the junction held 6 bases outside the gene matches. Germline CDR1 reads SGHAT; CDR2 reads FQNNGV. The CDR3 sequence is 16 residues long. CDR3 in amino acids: CASSFLGLAGSETQYF. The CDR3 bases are TGTGCCAGCAGCTTTCTGGGACTAGCGGGGTCGGAGACCCAGTACTTC.

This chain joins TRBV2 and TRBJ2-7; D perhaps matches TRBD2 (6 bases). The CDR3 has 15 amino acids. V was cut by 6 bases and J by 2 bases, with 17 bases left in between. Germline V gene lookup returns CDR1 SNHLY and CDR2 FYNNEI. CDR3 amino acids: CASSRPGRRTYEQYF. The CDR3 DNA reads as TGTGCCAGCAGCCGACCTGGGAGGCGTACCTACGAGCAGTACTTC. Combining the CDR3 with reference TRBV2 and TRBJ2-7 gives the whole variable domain EPEVTQTPSHQVTQMGQEVILRCVPISNHLYFYWYRQILGQKVEFLVSFYNNEISEKSEIFDDQFSVERPDGSNFTLKIRSTKLEDSAMYFCASSRPGRRTYEQYFGPGTRLTVT.

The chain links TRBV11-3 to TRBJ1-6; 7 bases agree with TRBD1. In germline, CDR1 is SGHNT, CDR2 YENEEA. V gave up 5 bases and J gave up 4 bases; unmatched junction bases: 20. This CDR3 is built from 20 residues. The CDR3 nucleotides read TGTGCCAGCAGCCCCTGGGCCGCAACAGGGGACGTACTTTATAATTCACCCCTCCACTTT. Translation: CASSPWAATGDVLYNSPLHF.

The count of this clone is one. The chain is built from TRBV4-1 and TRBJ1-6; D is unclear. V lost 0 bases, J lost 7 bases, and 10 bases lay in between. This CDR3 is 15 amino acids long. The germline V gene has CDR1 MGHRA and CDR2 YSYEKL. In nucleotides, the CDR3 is TGCGCCAGCAGCCAAGATTGGGTGGAGAATTCACCCCTCCACTTT. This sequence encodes CASSQDWVENSPLHF.

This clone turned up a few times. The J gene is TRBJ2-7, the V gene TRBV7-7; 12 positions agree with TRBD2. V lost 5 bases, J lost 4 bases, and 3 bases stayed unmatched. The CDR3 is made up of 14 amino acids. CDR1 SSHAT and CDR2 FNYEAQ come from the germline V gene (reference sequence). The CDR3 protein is CASSPTSGGYEQYF. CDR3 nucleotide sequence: TGTGCCAGCAGCCCCACTAGCGGGGGGTACGAGCAGTACTTC. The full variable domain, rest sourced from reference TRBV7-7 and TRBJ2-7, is GAGVSQSPRYKVTKRGQDVTLRCDPISSHATLYWYQQALGQGPEFLTYFNYEAQPDKSGLPSDRFSAERPEGSISTLTIQRTEQRDSAMYRCASSPTSGGYEQYFGPGTRLTVT.

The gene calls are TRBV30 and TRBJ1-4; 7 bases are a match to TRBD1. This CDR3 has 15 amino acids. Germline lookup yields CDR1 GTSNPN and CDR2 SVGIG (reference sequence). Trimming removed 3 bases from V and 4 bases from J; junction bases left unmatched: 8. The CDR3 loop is CAWRARDRYNEKLFF. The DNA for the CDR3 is TGTGCCTGGAGGGCCAGGGACAGATATAATGAAAAACTGTTTTTT.

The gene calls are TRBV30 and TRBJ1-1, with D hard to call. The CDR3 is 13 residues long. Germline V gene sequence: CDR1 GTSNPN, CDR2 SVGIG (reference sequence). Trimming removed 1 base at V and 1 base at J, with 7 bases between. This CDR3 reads CAWSALGNTEAFF. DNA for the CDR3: TGTGCCTGGAGTGCCCTCGGGAACACTGAAGCTTTCTTT.